A few counts support the clone carrying this TCR beta chain. Its matching antigen is unknown. Alongside a J-beta primer mix, a sample-barcoded 5' primer served in a second PCR lasting roughly 7 to 12 cycles. TCRdb recomputed calls from the 5' RACE reads with MiXCR, one row per CDR3 protein. The sample yields around 500,000 distinct CDR3 sequences, 47% seen once. The CDR3 totals 15 residues. V was clipped by 0 bases and J by 3 bases, with 9 bases between them. CDR1 ENHRY and CDR2 SYGVKD come from the germline V gene. The data belong to a study of blood T cells in healthy people across ages. General study results and limits: Strongly correlated with naive T cell percentage was TCR beta diversity.

This chain joins TRBV10-3 and TRBJ1-5; a possible D gene is TRBD1 (5 bases). Source material: blood. The receptor comes from a man at least 80 years old in good health. This chain's CDR3 is CAISESRQPNQPQHF. The DNA for the CDR3 is TGTGCCATCAGTGAGTCGAGACAGCCCAATCAGCCCCAGCATTTT.